This T cell receptor (beta chain) was profiled in a study of blood T cell dynamics during melanoma immunotherapy. Study information: First-line therapy was either pembrolizumab or nivolumab with ipilimumab for metastatic melanoma.

On this clone: No antigen is known for it.

Every bulk PBMC sample received the same 350 ng of DNA. Some clones are missing from TCRdb's copy, which holds only in-frame ones; the method was immunoSEQ multiplex PCR. The table lists some 9,300 clones, roughly 90% of them singletons. Study-wide results and limits: Whether repertoire-driving clones were melanoma-specific could not be determined.

Time point reported: pre-treatment baseline. Disease control meant complete response, partial response or stable disease at 12 weeks. The sequenced sample was blood, obtained from a patient treated with checkpoint blockade. This clonotype was obtained from a human donor with melanoma.

CDR3 DNA sequence: TGTGCCAGCAGGGGACAGGGGGCGAACTGGGACACCGGGGAGCTGTTTTTT. It is translated as CASRGQGANWDTGELFF. This sequence joins TRBV28 and TRBJ2-2, with 12 bases lining up with TRBD1. This CDR3 is built from 17 residues. V was pared by 6 bases and J by 3 bases, with 8 bases of the junction left unmatched. In germline, CDR1 is MDHEN, CDR2 SYDVKM.